Listed here is a single T cell receptor beta chain. The sample comes from a study of shared clonotypes between healthy human individuals. The wider study: Every donor yielded three CD4 naive, three CD4 memory, two CD8 naive and one CD8 memory plate.

The split of CD4+ cells yielded CD45RA+ naive and CD45RA-negative memory subsets. The germline V gene has CDR1 SGHTA and CDR2 FQGNSA. With V trimmed by 8 bases and J by 2 bases, 5 bases remained unmatched. The CDR3 is 14 amino acids. Assay used: immunoSEQ multiplex PCR; TCRdb lists only in-frame clones, some missing. The table shows over 2 million clones, with around 90% occurring only once. The chain carries TRBV7-2 and TRBJ2-3, with 9 bases that match TRBD2. Sequencing used naive CD4+ T cells from PBMCs. The sample's subset: CD45RA+ positively selected. This sequence was found in a man younger than 35 in good health. Some clones in this sample may be carry-over from other donors' samples. The CDR3 sequence is CASSRLAATDTQYF. The CDR3 DNA sequence: TGTGCCAGCTCGCGACTAGCGGCCACAGATACGCAGTATTTT.